This TCR beta chain was captured by sequencing in a study of T-cell reconstitution after alpha-beta-depleted transplantation in children. Preparation of the TCRbeta library involved a method that used unique molecular identifiers. A single record per CDR3 protein comes from TCRdb applying MiXCR to the PCR reads. The table shows over 400,000 distinct CDR3 sequences, with around 12% occurring only once. Losses at the gene ends were 5 bases for V and 5 bases for J; bases not matched to a gene: 8. The CDR3 spans 15 residues. The V and J genes are TRBV12-3 or TRBV12-4 and TRBJ2-5, with 10 nucleotides matching TRBD2. The sequences come from PBMCs from the stem cell graft donor, collected from the stem cell graft. The receptor was derived from a human donor who donated a stem cell graft to a child with combined immunodeficiency. The CDR3 loop reads CASSRAGGPFETQYF. CDR3 nucleotides: TGTGCCAGCAGTCGAGCGGGAGGGCCGTTTGAGACCCAGTACTTC.